This T cell receptor (beta chain) comes out of a study of control samples from healthy donors and cancer patients. Some clones are missing from TCRdb's copy, which holds only in-frame ones; the method was immunoSEQ multiplex PCR. This table holds about 150,000 clones, roughly 89% found once. Germline V lookup: CDR1 SGHRS, CDR2 YFSETQ. This CDR3 is 12 amino acids long. Trimming stripped 0 bases from V and 4 bases from J, with 4 bases between. The sequencing sample was made of blood. The V call is TRBV5-1, the J call TRBJ1-2; D gene ambiguous. The sequence was obtained from a man aged 25-40 years in good health. CDR3 residues: CASSLEGYGYTF. For the CDR3, the DNA is TGCGCCAGCAGCTTGGAGGGCTATGGCTACACCTTC.